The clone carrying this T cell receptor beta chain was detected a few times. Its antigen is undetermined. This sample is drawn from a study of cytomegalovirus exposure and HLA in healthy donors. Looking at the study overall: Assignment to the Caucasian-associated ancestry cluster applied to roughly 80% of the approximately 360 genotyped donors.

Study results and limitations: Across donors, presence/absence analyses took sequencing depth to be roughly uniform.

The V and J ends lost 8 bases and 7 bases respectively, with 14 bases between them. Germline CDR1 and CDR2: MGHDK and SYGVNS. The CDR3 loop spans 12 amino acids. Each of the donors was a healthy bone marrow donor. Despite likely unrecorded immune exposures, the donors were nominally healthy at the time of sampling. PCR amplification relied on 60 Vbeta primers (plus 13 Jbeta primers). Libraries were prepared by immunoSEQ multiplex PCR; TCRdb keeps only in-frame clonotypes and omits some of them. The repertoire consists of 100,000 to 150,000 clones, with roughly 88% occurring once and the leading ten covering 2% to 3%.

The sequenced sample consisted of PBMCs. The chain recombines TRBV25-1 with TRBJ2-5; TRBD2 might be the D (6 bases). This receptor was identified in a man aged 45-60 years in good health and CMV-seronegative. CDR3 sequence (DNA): TGTGCCAGCGGAGACTTGGGAGGGACCCAGTACTTC. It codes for CASGDLGGTQYF.